These 21 T cell receptor beta chains came from one sample sequenced in a study of blood T cells in healthy people across ages. Primers used in a second PCR of about 6 to 11 cycles were a sample-barcoded 5' primer and a J-beta primer mix. TCRdb itself ran the 5' RACE reads through MiXCR, one entry per CDR3 protein. The table lists nearly 1 million distinct CDR3 sequences, roughly half of them singletons. The sample consisted of blood. These receptors all come from an older woman in good health.

In this sample, this clonotype turned up many times. The chain recombines TRBV6-6 with TRBJ2-3, with 7 bases matching TRBD1. CDR1 MNHNY and CDR2 SVGAGI come from the germline V gene (reference sequence). V was pared by 4 bases and J by 2 bases, with 3 bases of the junction left unmatched. The CDR3 covers 14 residues. The CDR3 loop is CASSWTGPTDTQYF. In nucleotides, the CDR3 is TGTGCCAGCAGTTGGACAGGACCCACAGATACGCAGTATTTT.

CDR3: CASSQGWGQGYEQYF. The DNA of the CDR3 is TGCGCCAGCAGCCAAGGGTGGGGACAGGGTTACGAGCAGTACTTC. J is TRBJ2-4 and V is TRBV4-1; 9 bases align to TRBD1. The J call is doubtful: the DNA matches TRBJ2-7 better. Germline V gene data show CDR1 as MGHRA and CDR2 as YSYEKL. There are 15 residues in the CDR3.

The chain carries TRBV7-8 and TRBJ2-3; D gene ambiguous. Trimming stripped 3 bases from V and 2 bases from J, with 9 bases between. There are 14 residues in the CDR3. From germline, CDR1 is SGHVS and CDR2 FQNEAQ. CDR3 in DNA: TGTGCCAGCAGCTTCGTGGGATTCACAGATACGCAGTATTTT. This gives the protein CASSFVGFTDTQYF. Looking up the rest from reference TRBV7-8 and TRBJ2-3 gives the full variable domain: GAGVSQSPRYKVAKRGQDVALRCDPISGHVSLFWYQQALGQGPEFLTYFQNEAQLDKSGLPSDRFFAERPEGSVSTLKIQRTQQEDSAVYLCASSFVGFTDTQYFGPGTRLTVL.

This clonotype appeared a few times. The chain is built from TRBV29-1 and TRBJ2-1, with D possibly being TRBD1 or TRBD2 (5 bases each). Trimming took off 3 bases at V and 8 bases at J, with 8 bases between the two ends. CDR3 length equals 11 residues. Germline loops: CDR1 SQVTM, CDR2 ANQGSEA. The CDR3 loop reads CSVDWGHEQFF. The CDR3 DNA reads TGCAGCGTTGATTGGGGACATGAGCAGTTCTTC.

This clonotype was counted only a few times. This chain connects TRBV11-2 to TRBJ2-5; TRBD2 matches at 12 bases. V dropped 5 bases and J dropped 3; count of bases not matched to a gene: 7. The CDR3 consists of 16 residues. In germline, CDR1 is SGHAT, CDR2 FQNNGV. This chain's CDR3 is CASSPRLAGVKETQYF. The CDR3 DNA reads as TGTGCCAGCAGCCCCCGACTAGCGGGAGTTAAAGAGACCCAGTACTTC.

There are a few counts of this clonotype. The chain carries TRBV4-2 and TRBJ2-7, with TRBD2 identical over 9 bases. Trimming cost V 0 bases and J 4 bases; bases outside gene matches: 7. The CDR3 length is 16 residues. Germline values: CDR1 LGHNA, CDR2 YNFKEQ. In nucleotides, the CDR3 is TGTGCCAGCAGCCAAGACCCGGGACTAGCTTTATACGAGCAGTACTTC. It encodes CASSQDPGLALYEQYF.

This clonotype was observed a handful of times. The chain employs TRBV7-2 and TRBJ2-1; D is possibly TRBD1 (5 bases). Germline lookup yields CDR1 SGHTA and CDR2 FQGNSA. V lost 0 bases and J lost 13, with 10 bases in between. The length of the CDR3 is 12 residues. The CDR3 nucleotides are TGTGCCAGCAGCTTAGCGAGACAGTCCCAGTTCTTC. Encoded protein: CASSLARQSQFF. Drawing the rest from reference TRBV7-2 and TRBJ2-1, the complete variable domain is GAGVSQSPSNKVTEKGKDVELRCDPISGHTALYWYRQSLGQGLEFLIYFQGNSAPDKSGLPSDRFSAERTGGSVSTLTIQRTQQEDSAVYLCASSLARQSQFFGPGTRLTVL.

This clonotype was seen only a few times. The chain links TRBV6-1 to TRBJ2-7, with 7 positions matching TRBD1. V lost 4 bases and J lost 3; bases outside the gene matches: 12. The CDR3 is 16 amino acids. Germline V gene sequence: CDR1 MNHNS, CDR2 SASEGT. CDR3 sequence reads: CASSGLIVDRIYEQYF. The CDR3 DNA follows: TGTGCCAGCAGTGGATTGATAGTGGACAGGATCTACGAGCAGTACTTC.

The rearrangement uses TRBV4-2 and TRBJ2-7; possible D gene TRBD1, 5 bases. Trimming took off 4 bases at V and 3 bases at J, with 13 bases between the two ends. This CDR3 comprises 14 residues. In germline, CDR1 is LGHNA, CDR2 YNFKEQ. In nucleotides, the CDR3 is TGTGCCAGCAGCCCAGGGTACGCTGGCTACGAGCAGTACTTC. Protein: CASSPGYAGYEQYF.

The V gene is TRBV6-1, the J gene TRBJ2-7, with D perhaps TRBD1 or TRBD2 (5 bases each). Germline CDR1 and CDR2: MNHNS and SASEGT. V shed 1 base and J shed 2 bases, with 18 bases lying between them. The CDR3 runs to 17 residues. The CDR3 bases are TGTGCCAGCAGTGAAGATAGTCCGGGTTGGGACCCCTACGAGCAGTACTTC. This encodes CASSEDSPGWDPYEQYF.

The chain joins TRBV28 to TRBJ2-1; 9 bases fit TRBD2. Per the germline V gene, CDR1 is MDHEN and CDR2 is SYDVKM. V shed 6 bases, J shed 11 bases, and the junction held 8 bases outside the gene matches. The CDR3 contains 13 residues. The CDR3 DNA reads as TGTGCCAGCAGGATCAGTAGCGGGAGTAAGCAGTTCTTC. Protein: CASRISSGSKQFF.

The chain couples TRBV5-1 to TRBJ2-1, with 7 bases aligning to TRBD1. This CDR3 spans 13 amino acids. Trimming at V came to 4 bases and at J to 9 bases, leaving 7 bases not matched to a gene. Germline CDR1 reads SGHRS; CDR2 reads YFSETQ. The CDR3 DNA follows: TGCGCCAGCAGCGACAGGGAACTGTCTGAGCAGTTCTTC. It is translated as CASSDRELSEQFF.

This chain connects TRBV12-3 or TRBV12-4 to TRBJ2-3; TRBD1 agrees at 8 bases. This CDR3 contains 15 residues. With 6 bases clipped from V and 6 bases from J, the junction kept 11 bases outside the gene matches. In nucleotides, the CDR3 is TGTGCCAGCAGGCGTGACAGGGGAGTTGCGGATACGCAGTATTTT. Translating it yields CASRRDRGVADTQYF.

This rearrangement joins TRBV12-3 or TRBV12-4 to TRBJ2-6; the match to TRBD2 covers 8 bases. V lost 1 base, J lost 0 bases, and 8 bases stayed unmatched. The CDR3 extends over 19 amino acids. The CDR3 DNA follows: TGTGCCAGCAGTTTAGTAGGCGGGAGGTCTAACTCTGGGGCCAACGTCCTGACTTTC. This encodes CASSLVGGRSNSGANVLTF.

On this clonotype itself: An end of the junction does not agree with germline; a read error may underlie this. The chain recombines TRBV3-1 with TRBJ2-7; 9 bases line up with TRBD1. From germline, CDR1 is LGHDT and CDR2 YNNKEL (reference sequence). CDR3 length: 16 residues. CDR3 in DNA: TGTGCCAGCAGCCAAGTCTCGACAGGGGGGAACTACGAGCGGTACTTC. The encoded protein is CASSQVSTGGNYERYF.

This clonotype was observed a few times. The rearrangement uses TRBV6-6 and TRBJ2-3; D gene ambiguous. Per the germline V gene, CDR1 is MNHNY and CDR2 is SVGAGI (reference sequence). The length of the CDR3 is 16 residues. Trimming removed 2 bases at V and 2 bases at J, with 14 bases between. The CDR3 DNA reads TGTGCCAGCAGTTACATGTTAGTCTCCCCCACAGATACGCAGTATTTT. It specifies CASSYMLVSPTDTQYF.

There are a few counts of this clonotype. V and J are TRBV4-1 and TRBJ2-7; 7 bases line up with TRBD2. CDR3 size: 17 residues. V shed 0 bases, J shed 6 bases, and the junction held 14 bases outside the gene matches. Germline values: CDR1 MGHRA, CDR2 YSYEKL. CDR3 sequence: CASSQEVRAGVSSEQYF. The CDR3 DNA reads as TGCGCCAGCAGCCAAGAGGTCCGGGCGGGAGTGTCTTCCGAGCAGTACTTC.

This clonotype was seen a handful of times. This chain uses TRBV7-9 with TRBJ2-5; 9 bases are shared with TRBD1. Germline-derived CDR1 and CDR2 are SEHNR and FQNEAQ (reference sequence). The CDR3 extends over 14 amino acids. Trimming removed 3 bases from V and 5 bases from J; junction bases left unmatched: 4. The CDR3 nucleotides are TGTGCCAGCAGCTTTAACAGGGGGCTCGAGACCCAGTACTTC. Its translation: CASSFNRGLETQYF.

V is TRBV7-2 and J is TRBJ2-2; 9 bases align to TRBD2. Germline V gene sequence: CDR1 SGHTA, CDR2 FQGNSA. CDR3 length: 18 amino acids. V lost 2 bases, J lost 0 bases, and 7 bases stayed unmatched. The CDR3 here is CASSLIPTSGTNTGELFF. In DNA, the CDR3 is TGTGCCAGCAGCTTAATCCCGACTAGCGGAACGAACACCGGGGAGCTGTTTTTT.

CDR3 sequence (DNA): TGTGCCAGCAGTGGAGGGTGGTCCTACGAGCAGTACTTC. It specifies CASSGGWSYEQYF. The V call is TRBV2, the J call TRBJ2-7; D is perhaps TRBD2 (5 bases). Germline V gene data show CDR1 as SNHLY and CDR2 as FYNNEI. Trimming cost V 4 bases and J 1 base, with 8 bases left between them. This CDR3 region has 13 residues.

This clonotype was observed a handful of times. V usage is TRBV10-3 and J usage is TRBJ2-5; D gene ambiguous. CDR1 and CDR2 from the germline V gene are ENHRY and SYGVKD. The CDR3 length is 11 residues. Trimming stripped 2 bases from V and 9 bases from J, with 7 bases between. The CDR3 reads CAISEGGAQYF. In DNA, the CDR3 is TGTGCCATCAGTGAGGGTGGTGCCCAGTACTTC.